This passage covers 31 T cell receptor beta chains from one sample sequenced in a study of shared clonotypes between healthy human individuals. Measured with immunoSEQ multiplex PCR; TCRdb has only the in-frame clones, and not every one. This table holds around 690,000 clones, 90% found once. The source material was memory CD8+ T cells from PBMCs. Subset given: CD45RO+ cells pooled with CCR7-negative TemRA cells. The receptors shown here come from a young man in good health. Some clones in this sample may be carry-over from other donors' samples.

The rearrangement links TRBV27 to TRBJ1-5, with TRBD1 identical over 7 bases. This CDR3 comprises 14 residues. V dropped 7 bases and J dropped 6; count of bases not matched to a gene: 9. Germline CDR1 MNHEY, CDR2 SMNVEV (reference sequence). Here the CDR3 reads CASTTAGGGQPQHF. The CDR3 DNA reads as TGTGCCAGCACCACCGCAGGGGGAGGTCAGCCCCAGCATTTT.

The rearrangement links TRBV27 to TRBJ2-2; maybe TRBD2 (5 bases). CDR3 length: 14 residues. The V end lost 8 bases, the J end lost 5 bases, and 15 bases lay between the germline ends. Germline CDR1 is MNHEY and CDR2 is SMNVEV (reference sequence). This CDR3 is CASLALGGTGELFF. CDR3 nucleotide sequence: TGTGCCAGCCTAGCCCTGGGCGGGACCGGGGAGCTGTTTTTT.

The chain is built from TRBV5-8 and TRBJ2-5, with D possibly TRBD2 on 5 matching bases. Germline V gives CDR1 SGHTS, CDR2 YDEGEE. The CDR3 covers 14 residues. V lost 0 bases to trimming and J lost 1 base, with 7 bases between them. The CDR3 region has the DNA TGTGCCAGCAGCTTGGAAGGGAGCCAAGAGACCCAGTACTTC. The encoded protein is CASSLEGSQETQYF.

V and J are TRBV7-9 and TRBJ1-5; the D is unclear. Trimming shortened V by 3 bases and J by 3 bases, and 12 bases separated the two germline ends. CDR1 and CDR2 from the germline V gene are SEHNR and FQNEAQ (reference sequence). The CDR3 spans 15 residues. Here the CDR3 reads CASSFALGNNQPQHF. The CDR3 DNA sequence: TGTGCCAGCAGCTTCGCCCTGGGAAACAATCAGCCCCAGCATTTT.

This rearrangement joins TRBV5-1 to TRBJ2-2, with D hard to call. Between the trimmed V and J ends, which lost 0 bases and 7 bases, there was a span of 7 bases. The CDR3 consists of 13 residues. Germline V gene lookup returns CDR1 SGHRS and CDR2 YFSETQ. The DNA of the CDR3 is TGCGCCAGCAGCTTGGGGAAGGGCGGGGAGCTGTTTTTT. It codes for CASSLGKGGELFF.

The genes are TRBV4-1 and TRBJ2-2, with 9 bases identical to TRBD2. Germline CDR1 and CDR2: MGHRA and YSYEKL. With V trimmed by 6 bases and J by 5 bases, 7 bases remained unmatched. The CDR3 loop spans 15 amino acids. The CDR3, as DNA: TGCGCCAGCAGGGTACGAGCGGGAGGTACCGGGGAGCTGTTTTTT. Amino acid sequence: CASRVRAGGTGELFF.

The J gene is TRBJ2-7, the V gene TRBV6-1; a possible D gene is TRBD2 (6 bases). V was shortened by 1 base and J by 4 bases, with 17 bases between the two germline ends. Germline V gives CDR1 MNHNS, CDR2 SASEGT. The CDR3 has 16 residues. DNA for the CDR3: TGTGCCAGCAGTGAAGGACGGGAGACCGGTAGGTACGAGCAGTACTTC. It yields the protein CASSEGRETGRYEQYF.

The chain recombines TRBV7-9 with TRBJ2-7; D may be TRBD1 (6 bases). Germline V CDR1 and CDR2: SEHNR, FQNEAQ (reference sequence). Trimming took 5 bases from V and 5 from J, leaving 10 bases between them. The CDR3 totals 12 residues. The CDR3 here is CASSAGTHEQYF. Written as DNA, the CDR3 is TGTGCCAGCAGCGCCGGGACACACGAGCAGTACTTC.

The rearrangement uses TRBV9 and TRBJ2-3; weak D call: TRBD1 (5 bases). V dropped 4 bases and J dropped 0 bases, with 12 bases sitting between them. CDR3 length: 15 amino acids. Germline-derived CDR1 and CDR2 are SGDLS and YYNGEE. The CDR3: CASSPHRISTDTQYF. The DNA for the CDR3 is TGTGCCAGCAGCCCCCACAGGATTAGCACAGATACGCAGTATTTT.

This clone was counted once. V is TRBV6-1 and J is TRBJ1-5; D is perhaps TRBD1 (6 bases). Germline V gene sequence: CDR1 MNHNS, CDR2 SASEGT. V was cut by 3 bases and J by 2 bases, with 14 bases left in between. This CDR3 comprises 16 residues. The CDR3 DNA follows: TGTGCCAGCAGTGACTGGGGGGGCTCGGGCAATCAGCCCCAGCATTTT. Translated, it gives CASSDWGGSGNQPQHF.

This clone was observed a few times. The V and J genes are TRBV19 and TRBJ1-2, with unresolved D. Germline V gene lookup returns CDR1 LNHDA and CDR2 SQIVND (reference sequence). The CDR3 is made up of 13 amino acids. V was clipped by 7 bases and J by 6 bases, with 15 bases between them. This CDR3 reads CASNPVRGNGYTF. The CDR3 DNA is TGTGCCAGTAATCCCGTCCGGGGAAATGGCTACACCTTC.

The rearrangement joins TRBV7-9 to TRBJ1-5; 7 bases are shared with TRBD1. J lost 7 bases, V lost 5 bases, and 11 bases had no gene match. This CDR3 spans 15 amino acids. From germline, CDR1 is SEHNR and CDR2 FQNEAQ (reference sequence). CDR3 nucleotide sequence: TGTGCCAGCAGCCCCGCCGAAGGGGGCTGGCAGCCCCAGCATTTT. Translation gives CASSPAEGGWQPQHF.

V and J are TRBV5-6 and TRBJ2-3; 7 nucleotides agree with TRBD1. CDR1 and CDR2 from the germline V gene are SGHDT and YYEEEE. V shed 6 bases, J shed 6 bases, and the junction held 7 bases outside the gene matches. The CDR3 loop spans 13 amino acids. In DNA, the CDR3 is TGTGCCAGCACCCTAAAGGGGGCGGATACGCAGTATTTT. This encodes CASTLKGADTQYF.

The chain uses TRBV28 and TRBJ2-7, with a tentative D call TRBD2 (6 bases). This CDR3 has 14 amino acids. Trimming pared 2 bases from V and 4 bases from J, leaving 12 bases between. Germline CDR1 MDHEN, CDR2 SYDVKM. This chain's CDR3 is CASSLGLAIYEQYF. The CDR3 bases are TGTGCCAGCAGTTTAGGGCTAGCGATTTACGAGCAGTACTTC.

The chain couples TRBV7-3 to TRBJ2-1; 7 bases fit TRBD1. V dropped 8 bases and J dropped 5; count of bases not matched to a gene: 6. The CDR3 totals 13 residues. Germline values: CDR1 SGHTA, CDR2 FQGTGA. The DNA for the CDR3 is TGTGCCAGCTCAATCGACAGGGACAATGAGCAGTTCTTC. The encoded protein is CASSIDRDNEQFF.

Comment on this clone: Additional DNA sequences in this sample encode the identical CDR3. This rearrangement joins TRBV5-4 to TRBJ1-1; tentatively, D is TRBD1 (6 bases). Germline loops: CDR1 SGHNT, CDR2 YYREEE (reference sequence). Trimming took 1 base from V and 1 from J, leaving 8 bases between them. The CDR3 runs to 14 residues. In DNA, the CDR3 is TGTGCCAGCAGCTTGAGGGGGGGGAACACTGAAGCTTTCTTT. Translation gives CASSLRGGNTEAFF.

This rearrangement joins TRBV5-6 to TRBJ1-1; D gene uncertain. The germline V gene has CDR1 SGHDT and CDR2 YYEEEE. With 0 bases removed from V and 5 bases from J, the gap between germline ends came to 17 bases. CDR3 length equals 16 residues. CDR3: CASSLGGVIGRTEAFF. Here the CDR3 DNA reads TGTGCCAGCAGCTTGGGCGGGGTTATAGGGAGGACTGAAGCTTTCTTT.

The genes are TRBV6-1 and TRBJ1-2; D ambiguous. The V gene's germline CDR1 is MNHNS and CDR2 SASEGT. The CDR3 extends over 14 amino acids. Trimming pared 8 bases from V and 4 bases from J, leaving 17 bases between. The CDR3 loop reads CASLQPKAGYGYTF. The CDR3 bases are TGTGCCAGCCTGCAGCCAAAGGCAGGCTATGGCTACACCTTC.

The chain carries TRBV5-6 and TRBJ2-1; 7 nucleotides match TRBD2. Looked up from germline, CDR1 is SGHDT and CDR2 is YYEEEE. V shed 3 bases, J shed 1 base, and the junction held 10 bases outside the gene matches. CDR3 length: 17 amino acids. The CDR3 nucleotides read TGTGCCAGCAGCTCCCCAGAGGGCGGGAGTTCCTACAATGAGCAGTTCTTC. Translating gives CASSSPEGGSSYNEQFF.

The chain uses TRBV2 and TRBJ1-4; 7 bases line up with TRBD1. The J segment lost 14 bases and the V segment lost 6 bases, leaving 15 bases of the junction unmatched. The CDR3 has 14 amino acids. Germline V lookup: CDR1 SNHLY, CDR2 FYNNEI. The DNA for the CDR3 is TGTGCCAGCAGGAACGGAAAAACAGGGGTTTGGCTGTTTTTT. Protein product: CASRNGKTGVWLFF.

The chain is built from TRBV7-6 and TRBJ2-1; TRBD1 agrees at 12 bases. Germline V gene data show CDR1 as SGHVS and CDR2 as FNYEAQ. V shed 5 bases and J 7 bases; nucleotides not matched to a gene: 6. This CDR3 has 15 amino acids. The CDR3, as DNA: TGTGCCAGCAGCCCCGGGACAGGGGGCCAAAATGAGCAGTTCTTC. The encoded protein is CASSPGTGGQNEQFF.

The V gene is TRBV5-6, the J gene TRBJ2-1; TRBD2 might be the D (6 bases). V lost 4 bases and J lost 1, with 12 bases in between. This CDR3 region has 15 residues. Looked up from germline, CDR1 is SGHDT and CDR2 is YYEEEE. CDR3 in amino acids: CASSLGTPSYNEQFF. In nucleotides, the CDR3 is TGTGCCAGCAGCCTAGGGACTCCTTCCTACAATGAGCAGTTCTTC.

The chain links TRBV30 to TRBJ1-2; D is undetermined. The CDR3 is made up of 12 amino acids. V was pared by 3 bases and J by 3 bases, with 8 bases between. Looked up from germline, CDR1 is GTSNPN and CDR2 is SVGIG (reference sequence). The DNA for the CDR3 is TGTGCCTGGAGCGAGTCCCACTATGGCTACACCTTC. This gives the protein CAWSESHYGYTF.

The chain employs TRBV5-1 and TRBJ2-5, with D possibly called TRBD1 or TRBD2 (5 bases each). Germline V gene sequence: CDR1 SGHRS, CDR2 YFSETQ. The CDR3 covers 20 residues. V lost 0 bases and J 4 bases, leaving 28 bases between the germline ends. CDR3 bases: TGCGCCAGCAGCTTGGCCCGTCTAAGGGGCCCTGTGGATCGGGGAGAGACCCAGTACTTC. Protein product: CASSLARLRGPVDRGETQYF.

The chain recombines TRBV6-5 with TRBJ2-1, with 9 bases lining up with TRBD1. Unmatched junction bases numbered 3, after V lost 5 bases and J lost 7 bases. Germline V CDR1 and CDR2: MNHEY, SVGAGI. The CDR3 is 13 amino acids. CDR3 amino acids: CASSGQGKNEQFF. The CDR3 DNA is TGTGCCAGCAGTGGACAGGGGAAGAATGAGCAGTTCTTC.

The V gene is TRBV29-1, the J gene TRBJ2-1, with D perhaps given as TRBD1 or TRBD2 (5 bases each). V lost 6 bases to trimming and J lost 9 bases, with 9 bases between them. This CDR3 comprises 10 residues. Germline V gene sequence: CDR1 SQVTM, CDR2 ANQGSEA. The CDR3 region has the DNA TGCAGCGTGGGGGTTGGTGAGCAGTTCTTC. Amino acid sequence: CSVGVGEQFF.

As DNA, the CDR3 is TGTGCCAGCAGTGTGGGGTTCGAAGCTTTCTTT. Translation: CASSVGFEAFF. This rearrangement joins TRBV2 to TRBJ1-1, with unresolved D. CDR3 length: 11 residues. Germline assignment: CDR1 SNHLY and CDR2 FYNNEI. Trimming left V 4 bases short and J 8 bases short, with 8 bases between.

This clone was seen a few times. The rearrangement uses TRBV7-9 and TRBJ1-5; tentatively, D is TRBD1 (6 bases). The V end lost 5 bases, the J end lost 6 bases, and 14 bases lay between the germline ends. CDR1 and CDR2 (germline): SEHNR, FQNEAQ (reference sequence). The length of the CDR3 is 14 residues. CDR3 in DNA: TGTGCCAGCAGCCAAGGGGGAGTGAGTCAGCCCCAGCATTTT. It codes for CASSQGGVSQPQHF.

The chain uses TRBV19 and TRBJ1-1, with D uncertain. The germline V gene has CDR1 LNHDA and CDR2 SQIVND (reference sequence). The V gene lost 3 bases and the J gene lost 1 base, with 6 bases spanning the gap. CDR3 length: 13 amino acids. CDR3 in DNA: TGTGCCAGTAGTATGCCCGGGAACACTGAAGCTTTCTTT. It yields the protein CASSMPGNTEAFF.

CDR3 region: CASSTRANGQDTQYF. The CDR3, as DNA: TGTGCCAGTAGTACGAGAGCAAATGGGCAAGATACGCAGTATTTT. V gene TRBV19 combines with J gene TRBJ2-3; D gene ambiguous. The germline V gene encodes CDR1 LNHDA and CDR2 SQIVND (reference sequence). This CDR3 spans 15 amino acids. The V gene lost 4 bases and the J gene lost 5 bases, with 16 bases spanning the gap.

This chain uses TRBV9 with TRBJ1-5, with 9 bases fitting TRBD1. CDR1 is SGDLS, CDR2 YYNGEE, per germline. Unmatched junction bases numbered 4, after V lost 3 bases and J lost 3 bases. The CDR3 sequence is 15 residues long. As DNA, the CDR3 is TGTGCCAGCAGCGCAACAGGGGGCCCCAATCAGCCCCAGCATTTT. Its translation is CASSATGGPNQPQHF. Based on the CDR3 plus reference TRBV9 and TRBJ1-5, the full variable domain is DSGVTQTPKHLITATGQRVTLRCSPRSGDLSVYWYQQSLDQGLQFLIQYYNGEERAKGNILERFSAQQFPDLHSELNLSSLELGDSALYFCASSATGGPNQPQHFGDGTRLSIL.